The present T cell receptor (beta chain) was sequenced within a study of blood T cells in healthy people across ages. Together with a sample-barcoded 5' primer, a J-beta primer mix was included in a second PCR lasting about 6 to 11 cycles. With 12 random nucleotides, a template-switch adaptor tagged each individual cDNA molecule. TCRdb ran MiXCR on the 5' RACE reads and lists one entry per CDR3 protein. The sample shows hundreds of thousands of distinct CDR3 sequences, about a third of them seen only once. This CDR3 has 15 residues. CDR1 is MNHEY, CDR2 SVGEGT, per germline. Unmatched junction bases numbered 7, after V lost 2 bases and J lost 3 bases. This clonotype was seen a handful of times.

The chain carries TRBV6-2 or TRBV6-3 and TRBJ2-7, with 7 bases aligning to TRBD1. Sample: blood. The source is a woman aged 80 or older in good health. DNA for the CDR3: TGTGCCAGCAGTTACGCCAGTGACAGGGTCTACGAGCAGTACTTC. This sequence encodes CASSYASDRVYEQYF.